What follows describes a single T cell receptor (beta chain). Its antigen is not identified. This CDR3 spans 16 amino acids. V lost 4 bases, J lost 5 bases, and 15 bases stayed unmatched. Germline assignment: CDR1 SGHNT and CDR2 YYREEE (reference sequence). The data are from a study of T cells after yellow fever vaccination. In the study overall: With SMART-Seq v4 Ultra Low Input, the fractions containing low cell numbers were prepared. Study-level findings and limits: Relatively few clonotypes were ones that appeared in both CD4 and CD8 compartments. In FACS-sorted repertoires, abundant clonotypes from the bulk population could appear as contaminants.

TCRdb ran MiXCR on the 5' RACE reads and lists one entry per CDR3 protein. The data show 500,000 to 650,000 distinct CDR3 sequences, 9% to 15% seen once. V is TRBV5-4 and J is TRBJ2-7; 7 bases are a match to TRBD1. This specimen consisted of PBMCs, obtained on the day of the yellow fever booster vaccination. The sequence was collected from a man aged 25-45 years who received the YFV17D yellow fever vaccine. CDR3 nucleotides: TGTGCCAGCAGCACTCGACAGGGTATACGACTAAACGAGCAGTACTTC. It codes for CASSTRQGIRLNEQYF.